The 30 T cell receptor beta chains below were found in one sample sequenced in a study of blood T cell repertoires in COVID-19. Sequenced by immunoSEQ multiplex PCR; TCRdb stores in-frame clones only, minus some. Of roughly 120,000 clones detected, nearly 90% appear once; the ten largest clones hold around 4.8%. The material sequenced was peripheral blood. These receptors were obtained from a human donor in a cohort sampled during active COVID-19.

V usage is TRBV30 and J usage is TRBJ2-1, with 11 bases lining up with TRBD1. From germline, CDR1 is GTSNPN and CDR2 SVGIG (reference sequence). The junction had 3 bases not matched to a gene; V was cut back by 0 bases and J by 5 bases. There are 15 residues in the CDR3. The CDR3 loop reads CAWSVGQGGHNEQFF. The CDR3 nucleotides are TGTGCCTGGAGTGTGGGACAGGGGGGTCACAATGAGCAGTTCTTC.

V and J are TRBV27 and TRBJ2-7, with TRBD2 matching over 10 bases. Unmatched junction bases numbered 9, after V lost 6 bases and J lost 1 base. Germline V gene lookup returns CDR1 MNHEY and CDR2 SMNVEV (reference sequence). This CDR3 is built from 16 residues. The CDR3 DNA is TGTGCCAGCAGATCTGGCCTTAGCGGGAGGTCCTACGAGCAGTACTTC. Translation: CASRSGLSGRSYEQYF.

V and J are TRBV9 and TRBJ1-1; D unclear. CDR1 SGDLS and CDR2 YYNGEE come from the germline V gene. V dropped 4 bases and J dropped 7 bases, with 14 bases sitting between them. CDR3 length: 13 amino acids. The CDR3 protein is CASSRRGRDEAFF. The CDR3 region has the DNA TGTGCCAGCAGCCGCCGAGGGAGGGATGAAGCTTTCTTT.

The rearrangement links TRBV4-3 to TRBJ1-4, with no clear D. The V gene's germline CDR1 is LGHNA and CDR2 YSLEER. The V end was cut by 4 bases, the J end by 0 bases, with 12 bases between. The CDR3 extends over 16 amino acids. This chain's CDR3 is CASSPIYGSTNEKLFF. The CDR3 DNA follows: TGCGCCAGCAGCCCGATCTACGGGTCAACTAATGAAAAACTGTTTTTT.

This clone was seen once. The chain employs TRBV5-1 and TRBJ2-1; D may be TRBD2 (6 bases). V lost 0 bases and J 5 bases, leaving 15 bases between the germline ends. Looked up from germline, CDR1 is SGHRS and CDR2 is YFSETQ. The length of the CDR3 is 16 residues. The CDR3 sequence: CASSLGRAGWHNEQFF. Here the CDR3 DNA reads TGCGCCAGCAGCTTGGGACGGGCGGGGTGGCACAATGAGCAGTTCTTC.

The gene calls are TRBV9 and TRBJ2-7; D uncertain. The V end lost 3 bases, the J end lost 2 bases, and 12 bases lay between the germline ends. The CDR3 spans 14 residues. Germline CDR1 and CDR2: SGDLS and YYNGEE. In nucleotides, the CDR3 is TGTGCCAGCAGCGCTGGTGAAAGAGCCTACGAGCAGTACTTC. It codes for CASSAGERAYEQYF.

The V call is TRBV3-1 (or the pseudogene TRBV3-2), the J call TRBJ2-1; perhaps TRBD1 as D (5 bases). V lost 8 bases and J 2 bases, leaving 10 bases between the germline ends. The CDR3 is made up of 13 amino acids. Germline lookup yields CDR1 LGHDT and CDR2 YNNKEL (reference sequence). This CDR3 is CASSKGAYNEQFF. In nucleotides, the CDR3 is TGTGCCAGCTCAAAAGGGGCCTACAATGAGCAGTTCTTC.

In this sample, this clone turned up once. The rearrangement uses TRBV4-3 and TRBJ2-7; TRBD1 aligns across 12 bases. After removal of 1 base from V and 4 bases from J, the junction contained 5 bases not matched to a gene. The CDR3 sequence is 16 residues long. Per the germline V gene, CDR1 is LGHNA and CDR2 is YSLEER. The DNA for the CDR3 is TGCGCCAGCAGCCAAGTCGCGGGACAGGGGGCTTACGAGCAGTACTTC. As protein: CASSQVAGQGAYEQYF.

The rearrangement joins TRBV11-2 to TRBJ1-1; D uncertain. The length of the CDR3 is 13 residues. Per germline, CDR1 SGHAT and CDR2 FQNNGV. V lost 5 bases to trimming and J lost 8 bases, with 15 bases between them. The CDR3 DNA reads TGTGCCAGCAGCCCCCAGTTACCATCCGAAGCTTTCTTT. It yields the protein CASSPQLPSEAFF. Complete variable domain (other parts from reference TRBV11-2 and TRBJ1-1): EAGVAQSPRYKIIEKRQSVAFWCNPISGHATLYWYQQILGQGPKLLIQFQNNGVVDDSQLPKDRFSAERLKGVDSTLKIQPAKLEDSAVYLCASSPQLPSEAFFGQGTRLTVV.

The chain is built from TRBV7-6 and TRBJ2-5; maybe TRBD1 (6 bases). In germline, CDR1 is SGHVS, CDR2 FNYEAQ. The CDR3 runs to 18 residues. Trimming stripped 2 bases from V and 4 bases from J, with 23 bases between. As DNA, the CDR3 is TGTGCCAGCAGCTTATACCCCCAAAACTACAGGGTTCGAGAGACCCAGTACTTC. Protein sequence: CASSLYPQNYRVRETQYF.

V is TRBV6-5 and J is TRBJ1-6; D possibly corresponds to TRBD1 (5 bases). Germline CDR1 is MNHEY and CDR2 is SVGAGI. The CDR3 has 15 amino acids. Deletions cut 8 bases from V and 0 bases from J, with 11 bases between. CDR3 protein: CASSGRSSYNSPLHF. The CDR3 nucleotides read TGTGCCAGCTCAGGGCGAAGCTCCTATAATTCACCCCTCCACTTT.

This clone was picked up a small number of times. V is TRBV2 and J is TRBJ1-2; D uncertain. Germline V CDR1 and CDR2: SNHLY, FYNNEI. The CDR3 extends over 13 amino acids. V lost 7 bases and J 1 base, leaving 10 bases between the germline ends. Here the CDR3 reads CASKFRDNYGYTF. In DNA, the CDR3 is TGTGCCAGCAAGTTCCGGGATAACTATGGCTACACCTTC.

V and J are TRBV19 and TRBJ2-5, with TRBD1 identical over 8 bases. Germline V gene data show CDR1 as LNHDA and CDR2 as SQIVND (reference sequence). V shed 3 bases, J shed 1 base, and the junction held 10 bases outside the gene matches. The CDR3 is 17 amino acids. The CDR3 is CASSIAGGAITQETQYF. CDR3 in DNA: TGTGCCAGTAGTATCGCAGGGGGCGCGATCACCCAAGAGACCCAGTACTTC.

The chain links TRBV28 to TRBJ2-1, with 13 bases aligning to TRBD2. With V trimmed by 4 bases and J by 0 bases, 9 bases remained unmatched. Per the germline V gene, CDR1 is MDHEN and CDR2 is SYDVKM. This CDR3 has 19 amino acids. CDR3 sequence: CASSSPTSGRESSYNEQFF. The CDR3 DNA sequence: TGTGCCAGCAGTTCCCCAACTAGCGGGAGGGAATCCTCCTACAATGAGCAGTTCTTC.

The gene calls are TRBV27 and TRBJ2-7; D is ambiguous. Looked up from germline, CDR1 is MNHEY and CDR2 is SMNVEV (reference sequence). There are 14 residues in the CDR3. V gave up 2 bases and J gave up 5 bases, with 13 bases separating them. CDR3 sequence reads: CASSLKSGKNEQYF. CDR3 DNA sequence: TGTGCCAGCAGTTTAAAGTCGGGTAAAAACGAGCAGTACTTC.

V is TRBV24-1 and J is TRBJ2-5, with 8 nucleotides matching TRBD1. There are 15 residues in the CDR3. CDR1 and CDR2 (germline): KGHDR, SFDVKD. Trimming cost V 3 bases and J 5 bases; bases outside gene matches: 7. The CDR3 sequence: CATSDPTGAGETQYF. Written as DNA, the CDR3 is TGTGCCACCAGTGATCCGACAGGGGCGGGGGAGACCCAGTACTTC.

The chain employs TRBV9 and TRBJ1-6, with 8 bases lining up with TRBD1. The CDR3 consists of 14 residues. The V gene's germline CDR1 is SGDLS and CDR2 YYNGEE. V lost 3 bases to trimming and J lost 7 bases; unmatched junction nucleotides: 3. This CDR3 reads CASSEGQENSPLHF. CDR3 coding DNA: TGTGCCAGCAGCGAGGGACAGGAAAATTCACCCCTCCACTTT.

For this clone: This sample includes further DNA sequences coding for the same CDR3. This chain links TRBV25-1 with TRBJ1-5; D perhaps matches TRBD1 (5 bases). The CDR3 totals 15 residues. V lost 1 base and J lost 4, with 11 bases in between. Germline V gene sequence: CDR1 MGHDK, CDR2 SYGVNS. The CDR3, as DNA: TGTGCCAGCAGTGAATCTGGGCAGGGTAATCAGCCCCAGCATTTT. Encoded protein: CASSESGQGNQPQHF.

The chain couples TRBV9 to TRBJ1-2; TRBD1 is a possible D gene (6 bases). CDR3 length: 14 amino acids. V lost 3 bases to trimming and J lost 8 bases, with 17 bases between them. CDR1 is SGDLS, CDR2 YYNGEE, per germline. CDR3 residues: CASSAAPGEGGYTF. Written as DNA, the CDR3 is TGTGCCAGCAGCGCGGCTCCAGGGGAAGGCGGCTACACCTTC. The full variable domain, rest sourced from reference TRBV9 and TRBJ1-2, is DSGVTQTPKHLITATGQRVTLRCSPRSGDLSVYWYQQSLDQGLQFLIQYYNGEERAKGNILERFSAQQFPDLHSELNLSSLELGDSALYFCASSAAPGEGGYTFGSGTRLTVV.

The chain's CDR3 is CASSLRLAGVNSGGTQYF. CDR3 bases: TGTGCCAGCAGTCTCCGGCTAGCGGGAGTTAACTCGGGAGGGACCCAGTACTTC. J is TRBJ2-5 and V is TRBV27; 10 bases are a match to TRBD2. With V trimmed by 5 bases and J by 7 bases, 19 bases remained unmatched. The CDR3 length is 18 residues. From germline, CDR1 is MNHEY and CDR2 SMNVEV (reference sequence).

This clone appeared a few times. The V gene is TRBV18, the J gene TRBJ1-3; D may be TRBD1 (6 bases). Trimming pared 1 base from V and 3 bases from J, leaving 10 bases between. Germline CDR1 KGHSH, CDR2 LQKENI. This CDR3 contains 15 residues. Here the CDR3 DNA reads TGTGCCAGCTCACCACAGGGGGAACGTGGAAACACCATATATTTT. It yields the protein CASSPQGERGNTIYF.

J is TRBJ1-4 and V is TRBV7-9; 9 bases align to TRBD1. Germline CDR1 SEHNR, CDR2 FQNEAQ (reference sequence). The ends lost 4 bases at V and 8 bases at J; junction bases unmatched: 8. This CDR3 comprises 15 residues. DNA for the CDR3: TGTGCCAGCAGCTCATCCGGGACAGGGAAGGAAAAACTGTTTTTT. It specifies CASSSSGTGKEKLFF.

V gene TRBV19 combines with J gene TRBJ2-5; TRBD2 matches at 12 bases. CDR1 is LNHDA and CDR2 is SQIVND in the germline V gene (reference sequence). The CDR3 has 14 residues. V dropped 4 bases and J dropped 5; count of bases not matched to a gene: 2. CDR3 in DNA: TGTGCCAGTAGTAGGGGACTAGCGGGCGAGACCCAGTACTTC. Its protein product is CASSRGLAGETQYF.

This chain uses TRBV7-2 with TRBJ2-1; 9 bases match TRBD2. The CDR3 extends over 19 amino acids. V lost 5 bases to trimming and J lost 7 bases; unmatched junction nucleotides: 21. Germline V CDR1 and CDR2: SGHTA, FQGNSA. CDR3 DNA: TGTGCCAGCAGCCCCAGTCGGAAGGATGGTGGCGGGAGGGGAAATGAGCAGTTCTTC. It yields the protein CASSPSRKDGGGRGNEQFF.

The J gene is TRBJ2-1, the V gene TRBV5-1, with D possibly TRBD2 on 6 matching bases. The V end lost 4 bases, the J end lost 8 bases, and 10 bases lay between the germline ends. The CDR3 totals 12 residues. Germline V gene sequence: CDR1 SGHRS, CDR2 YFSETQ. CDR3 in DNA: TGCGCCAGCAGCCCGCCGGGGGATGAGCAGTTCTTC. Amino acid sequence: CASSPPGDEQFF. Filled out from reference TRBV5-1 and TRBJ2-1, the complete variable domain reads KAGVTQTPRYLIKTRGQQVTLSCSPISGHRSVSWYQQTPGQGLQFLFEYFSETQRNKGNFPGRFSGRQFSNSRSEMNVSTLELGDSALYLCASSPPGDEQFFGPGTRLTVL.

This clone qualifies as medium-sized. The chain has TRBV19 and TRBJ1-2; D unresolved. Between the trimmed V and J ends, which lost 8 bases and 8 bases, there was a span of 9 bases. Germline lookup yields CDR1 LNHDA and CDR2 SQIVND (reference sequence). There are 10 residues in the CDR3. The CDR3 DNA reads as TGTGCCAGTGGGAGGAGGGGCTACACCTTC. As protein: CASGRRGYTF.

This rearrangement joins TRBV28 to TRBJ2-2, with D tentatively TRBD2 (5 bases). The V end lost 7 bases, the J end lost 3 bases, and 12 bases lay between the germline ends. The CDR3 runs to 14 residues. CDR1 MDHEN and CDR2 SYDVKM come from the germline V gene. The CDR3 DNA reads TGTGCCAGCACCCCTCCGGGATACACCGGGGAGCTGTTTTTT. Its translation is CASTPPGYTGELFF.

This clone was detected only once. V is TRBV7-9 and J is TRBJ1-1; D not resolved. Germline CDR1 is SEHNR and CDR2 is FQNEAQ (reference sequence). The CDR3 has 13 amino acids. Trimming cost V 5 bases and J 0 bases, with 7 bases left between them. The CDR3 sequence: CASSHPVNTEAFF. The CDR3 DNA sequence: TGTGCCAGCAGCCACCCGGTGAACACTGAAGCTTTCTTT.

This clone has a single count. The J gene is TRBJ1-5, the V gene TRBV4-2; TRBD1 aligns across 7 bases. The CDR3 runs 15 residues. Germline V gene lookup returns CDR1 LGHNA and CDR2 YNFKEQ. J lost 5 bases, V lost 2 bases, and 6 bases had no gene match. The CDR3 nucleotides read TGTGCCAGCAGCCAAAGGGGGCGCCCCGATCAGCCCCAGCATTTT. Residues: CASSQRGRPDQPQHF.

This chain connects TRBV12-5 to TRBJ2-1, with TRBD2 identical over 10 bases. The CDR3 has 18 residues. Per the germline V gene, CDR1 is LGHNT and CDR2 is FRNRAP. V dropped 0 bases and J dropped 2; count of bases not matched to a gene: 7. CDR3 protein: CASGLVVGLAGAYNEQFF. The CDR3 DNA reads as TGTGCTAGTGGTTTGGTAGTCGGGCTAGCGGGGGCCTACAATGAGCAGTTCTTC.